The following is a TCR beta chain sequence with its context. Its antigen is unidentified. This entry is derived from a study of cytomegalovirus exposure and HLA in healthy donors. Findings of the study overall: Analysis was carried out at a later point, and it linked a missense DCLRE1C variant to TCR beta V- and J-gene trimming. Another analysis was done later, and it associated around 17,000 TCR beta sequences with HLA alleles at 0.05 false discovery rate. Sequencing depth across donors, presence/absence analyses assumed, was roughly uniform.

PCR used 60 Vbeta primers and 13 Jbeta primers. Here immunoSEQ multiplex PCR was the method, and the copy in TCRdb shows in-frame clones only, minus some. The sample holds some 150,000 clones, roughly 79% seen once. The sample taken for sequencing was PBMCs. This TCR was sampled from a woman in her 50s in good health and CMV-seronegative.

CDR3 sequence: CASSLAGAGGSGELFF. In DNA, the CDR3 is TGTGCCAGCAGCTTGGCGGGAGCGGGGGGTTCCGGGGAGCTGTTTTTT. The chain carries TRBV5-6 and TRBJ2-2; 9 bases fit TRBD2. Trimming cost V 0 bases and J 6 bases; bases outside gene matches: 6. The CDR3 consists of 16 residues. The germline gives CDR1 SGHDT, CDR2 YYEEEE.